This T cell receptor beta chain was sequenced for a study of blood T cell repertoires in COVID-19. Study information: Spain, Italy and the United States supplied samples that represented acute and convalescent COVID-19. T cells, B-cell-depleted T cells, or PBMCs provided the cDNA or gDNA that served as material.

Clones were sequenced by immunoSEQ multiplex PCR, and TCRdb holds only the in-frame ones, with some missing. The data show some 240,000 clones, around 90% seen once. V lost 4 bases to trimming and J lost 4 bases, with 13 bases between them. The CDR3 length is 14 residues. CDR1 is SGHTS and CDR2 is YDEGEE in the germline V gene. The V gene is TRBV5-8, the J gene TRBJ2-3; TRBD2 is a possible D gene (5 bases). Sequences were obtained from peripheral blood. The origin of this receptor is a man between 60 and 75 years old who had recovered from COVID-19. The CDR3 here is CASSPLEGSDTQYF. CDR3 in DNA: TGTGCCAGCAGCCCTCTAGAGGGATCAGATACGCAGTATTTT.